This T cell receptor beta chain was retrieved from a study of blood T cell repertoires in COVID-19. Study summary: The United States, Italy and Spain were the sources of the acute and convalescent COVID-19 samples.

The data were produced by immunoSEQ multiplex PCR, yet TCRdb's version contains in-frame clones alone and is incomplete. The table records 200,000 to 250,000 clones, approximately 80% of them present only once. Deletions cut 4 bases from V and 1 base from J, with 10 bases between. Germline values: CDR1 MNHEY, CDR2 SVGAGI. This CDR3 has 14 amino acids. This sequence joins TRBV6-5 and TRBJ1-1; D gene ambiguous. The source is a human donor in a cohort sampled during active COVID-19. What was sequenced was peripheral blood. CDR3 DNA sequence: TGTGCCAGCAGTTGGATTTCAGGGAACACTGAAGCTTTCTTT. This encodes CASSWISGNTEAFF.